The 27 T cell receptor beta chains in this list originate from one sample, sequenced in a study of shared clonotypes between healthy human individuals. Libraries were prepared by immunoSEQ multiplex PCR; TCRdb keeps only in-frame clonotypes and omits some of them. In the table there are around 700,000 clones, roughly nine tenths of which are singletons. CD45RO-negative, CCR7-selected cells formed the naive CD8 fraction, which excluded terminally differentiated effector memory CD45RA+ cells. What was sequenced was naive CD8+ T cells sorted from blood. The receptors come from a man aged 30-40 years in good health.

The chain couples TRBV6-5 to TRBJ2-7, with 10 bases identical to TRBD1. From germline, CDR1 is MNHEY and CDR2 SVGAGI. V was pared by 4 bases and J by 7 bases, with 10 bases of the junction left unmatched. This CDR3 comprises 15 residues. CDR3 bases: TGTGCCAGCAGTTCCACCGGGACAGGGGATAGTGAGCAGTACTTC. Translated, it gives CASSSTGTGDSEQYF.

CDR3 region: CASSPGLAGANEQFF. Written as DNA, the CDR3 is TGTGCCAGCAGTCCTGGACTAGCGGGAGCGAATGAGCAGTTCTTC. The rearrangement uses TRBV27 and TRBJ2-1; 13 positions match TRBD2. Germline trimming cut 5 bases from V and 7 bases from J; bases unmatched to any gene: 5. The CDR3 is 15 residues long. From germline, CDR1 is MNHEY and CDR2 SMNVEV (reference sequence).

As to this clone: In the same sample, other DNA sequences code for this CDR3. This chain joins TRBV10-3 and TRBJ2-7; D unresolved. The ends were cut back, 6 bases at V and 4 bases at J, with 7 bases in the middle. The CDR3 has 11 residues. Germline CDR1 is ENHRY and CDR2 is SYGVKD. CDR3 DNA: TGTGCCATCAGGGACCTTTACGAGCAGTACTTC. Its translation: CAIRDLYEQYF.

Of note for this clone: Other DNA sequences in the same sample also yield this CDR3. The V gene is TRBV28, the J gene TRBJ2-7, with 10 bases that match TRBD1. Germline CDR1 reads MDHEN; CDR2 reads SYDVKM. The CDR3 runs 14 residues. The trim removed 4 bases at V and 2 bases at J, leaving 2 bases unmatched. The CDR3 nucleotides read TGTGCCAGCAGTTCGGGGACAGGGGCCTACGAGCAGTACTTC. It yields the protein CASSSGTGAYEQYF.

The chain recombines TRBV7-9 with TRBJ1-1; the D is unclear. The CDR3 totals 13 residues. V was pared by 5 bases and J by 7 bases, with 14 bases between. Germline V gene data show CDR1 as SEHNR and CDR2 as FQNEAQ (reference sequence). The CDR3 sequence: CASSPLKVLEAFF. The DNA for the CDR3 is TGTGCCAGCAGCCCCCTTAAGGTCCTTGAAGCTTTCTTT.

The CDR3 nucleotides are TGTGCCGGGCGGGAGGTGGACAAAAACATTCAGTACTTC. Translated, it gives CAGREVDKNIQYF. The V call is TRBV6-4, the J call TRBJ2-4, with 8 bases matching TRBD2. The CDR3 spans 13 residues. The junction had 6 bases not matched to a gene; V was cut back by 11 bases and J by 3 bases. Germline CDR1 is MRHNA and CDR2 is SNTAGT.

V usage is TRBV7-9 and J usage is TRBJ2-5, with 7 bases that match TRBD1. The V gene end was trimmed by 5 bases and the J gene end by 2 bases; junction bases not matched to a gene: 5. Germline CDR1 reads SEHNR; CDR2 reads FQNEAQ (reference sequence). The CDR3 consists of 14 residues. The CDR3 DNA reads as TGTGCCAGCAGCCTAGACAGGGAACAAGAGACCCAGTACTTC. Translated, it gives CASSLDREQETQYF.

The J gene is TRBJ2-7, the V gene TRBV5-6, with D possibly being TRBD2 (6 bases). V lost 4 bases and J lost 0, with 17 bases in between. This CDR3 comprises 16 residues. Germline CDR1 is SGHDT and CDR2 is YYEEEE. The CDR3 DNA is TGTGCCAGCAGCCCGAGGCGGGACGGTAGCTCCTACGAGCAGTACTTC. Protein sequence: CASSPRRDGSSYEQYF.

A remark on this clone: Other DNA sequences in the sample encode the same CDR3. The V and J genes are TRBV11-2 and TRBJ2-2, with D uncertain. V was shortened by 6 bases and J by 3 bases, with 2 bases between the two germline ends. Germline V gene lookup returns CDR1 SGHAT and CDR2 FQNNGV. CDR3 size: 11 residues. The CDR3 spells CASSHTGELFF. CDR3 DNA: TGTGCCAGCAGTCACACCGGGGAGCTGTTTTTT.

V usage is TRBV7-8 and J usage is TRBJ2-1; TRBD1 or TRBD2 may be the D gene (6 bases each). Germline V lookup: CDR1 SGHVS, CDR2 FQNEAQ. This CDR3 is built from 16 residues. V shed 1 base and J shed 7 bases, with 17 bases lying between them. Here the CDR3 DNA reads TGTGCCAGCAGCTTAGGGGGGGCACGCGCGGGAAATGAGCAGTTCTTC. Translating gives CASSLGGARAGNEQFF. The full variable domain, in which reference TRBV7-8 and TRBJ2-1 provide the parts outside the CDR3, is GAGVSQSPRYKVAKRGQDVALRCDPISGHVSLFWYQQALGQGPEFLTYFQNEAQLDKSGLPSDRFFAERPEGSVSTLKIQRTQQEDSAVYLCASSLGGARAGNEQFFGPGTRLTVL.

The gene calls are TRBV5-4 and TRBJ1-3; D might be TRBD1 (5 bases). V gave up 3 bases and J gave up 4 bases, with 20 bases separating them. The CDR3 loop spans 17 amino acids. Germline lookup yields CDR1 SGHNT and CDR2 YYREEE (reference sequence). CDR3: CASSSSYRHNEGNTIYF. The CDR3 nucleotides read TGTGCCAGCAGCTCTTCTTACAGGCATAACGAAGGAAACACCATATATTTT.

Concerning this clone itself: Other DNA sequences in this sample translate to the same CDR3. The chain carries TRBV5-1 and TRBJ1-1; a possible D gene is TRBD1 (5 bases). The CDR3 is made up of 14 amino acids. CDR1 and CDR2 (germline): SGHRS, YFSETQ. V dropped 0 bases and J dropped 4 bases, with 10 bases sitting between them. The CDR3 sequence is CASSLGQGATEAFF. Written as DNA, the CDR3 is TGCGCCAGCAGCTTGGGGCAGGGTGCCACTGAAGCTTTCTTT.

The chain couples TRBV27 to TRBJ1-5, with a weak D call TRBD1 (5 bases). The V end was cut by 4 bases, the J end by 2 bases, with 15 bases between. Germline CDR1 MNHEY, CDR2 SMNVEV (reference sequence). There are 16 residues in the CDR3. CDR3 DNA sequence: TGTGCCAGCAGTTCCCTTTGGAGGGGAGGCAATCAGCCCCAGCATTTT. It yields the protein CASSSLWRGGNQPQHF.

The chain has TRBV7-9 and TRBJ1-5; D ambiguous. The CDR3 runs to 14 residues. Trimming shortened V by 5 bases and J by 0 bases, and 8 bases separated the two germline ends. CDR1 and CDR2 (germline): SEHNR, FQNEAQ (reference sequence). CDR3 loop: CASSEDVSNQPQHF. The CDR3 nucleotides read TGTGCCAGCAGCGAGGACGTTAGCAATCAGCCCCAGCATTTT.

The V call is TRBV12-5, the J call TRBJ2-3, with a tentative D call TRBD2 (5 bases). V lost 5 bases, J lost 1 base, and 16 bases lay in between. The germline V gene encodes CDR1 LGHNT and CDR2 FRNRAP. This CDR3 has 16 residues. CDR3 bases: TGTGCTAGTGGTACGGGTCCATCGAGGGGCACAGATACGCAGTATTTT. Translated, it gives CASGTGPSRGTDTQYF.

This rearrangement joins TRBV27 to TRBJ2-7; weak D call: TRBD2 (5 bases). V lost 7 bases and J 4 bases, leaving 17 bases between the germline ends. Per the germline V gene, CDR1 is MNHEY and CDR2 is SMNVEV (reference sequence). The CDR3 contains 14 residues. This CDR3 is CASKPGHAGYEQYF. CDR3 sequence (DNA): TGTGCCAGCAAACCGGGTCATGCGGGTTACGAGCAGTACTTC.

The V call is TRBV27, the J call TRBJ1-2, with 7 positions matching TRBD1. CDR3 size: 16 residues. Germline V CDR1 and CDR2: MNHEY, SMNVEV (reference sequence). Losses at the gene ends were 3 bases for V and 4 bases for J; bases not matched to a gene: 11. CDR3 in amino acids: CASSFSSRGSSYGYTF. CDR3 nucleotide sequence: TGTGCCAGCAGTTTCTCTTCCAGGGGGTCTTCCTATGGCTACACCTTC.

With respect to this clone: Other nucleotide sequences from this sample produce the same CDR3. The chain employs TRBV4-1 and TRBJ2-7; D gene ambiguous. The CDR3 totals 12 residues. V was clipped by 1 base and J by 4 bases, with 5 bases between them. The germline V gene encodes CDR1 MGHRA and CDR2 YSYEKL. The DNA of the CDR3 is TGCGCCAGCAGCCAAGTGGGATACGAGCAGTACTTC. Its translation: CASSQVGYEQYF.

The rearrangement joins TRBV25-1 to TRBJ1-1, with D maybe TRBD1 (5 bases). Germline V CDR1 and CDR2: MGHDK, SYGVNS. The CDR3 runs to 14 residues. The V gene lost 1 base and the J gene lost 5 bases, with 11 bases spanning the gap. The CDR3 loop reads CASSEWGVGTEAFF. Here the CDR3 DNA reads TGTGCCAGCAGTGAATGGGGGGTTGGTACTGAAGCTTTCTTT.

The CDR3 here is CASSFRQGTYNEQFF. Written as DNA, the CDR3 is TGTGCCAGCAGCTTCAGACAGGGCACCTACAATGAGCAGTTCTTC. The V call is TRBV5-6, the J call TRBJ2-1; the match to TRBD1 covers 7 bases. With 2 bases clipped from V and 2 bases from J, the junction kept 4 bases outside the gene matches. This CDR3 is built from 15 residues. Per germline, CDR1 SGHDT and CDR2 YYEEEE.

The chain employs TRBV2 and TRBJ1-5, with 7 bases identical to TRBD1. The CDR3 loop spans 14 amino acids. The V gene end was trimmed by 6 bases and the J gene end by 3 bases; junction bases not matched to a gene: 5. The germline gives CDR1 SNHLY, CDR2 FYNNEI. The CDR3 DNA follows: TGTGCCAGCAGCCCGACAGGGAACAATCAGCCCCAGCATTTT. This codes for CASSPTGNNQPQHF.

The CDR3 nucleotides are TGTGCCAGCAGCTTAACCCCAGGGGAGAACAATGAGCAGTTCTTC. It specifies CASSLTPGENNEQFF. V is TRBV7-3 and J is TRBJ2-1, with D perhaps TRBD1 (6 bases). The germline gives CDR1 SGHTA, CDR2 FQGTGA. Between the trimmed V and J ends, which lost 0 bases and 5 bases, there was a span of 11 bases. CDR3 length equals 15 residues.

This clone was counted a single time. The chain is built from TRBV9 and TRBJ2-1, with TRBD2 matching over 8 bases. The CDR3 is 17 residues long. Germline V gene data show CDR1 as SGDLS and CDR2 as YYNGEE. V shed 1 base and J 0 bases; nucleotides not matched to a gene: 6. This CDR3 is CASSVKQAGDSYNEQFF. The CDR3 DNA sequence: TGTGCCAGCAGCGTAAAGCAAGCGGGAGACTCCTACAATGAGCAGTTCTTC.

V is TRBV11-2 and J is TRBJ2-2, with 14 bases identical to TRBD2. The CDR3 is 17 amino acids. Germline trimming cut 2 bases from V and 7 bases from J; bases unmatched to any gene: 6. From germline, CDR1 is SGHAT and CDR2 FQNNGV. The chain's CDR3 is CASSLPPGLAGGGELFF. The DNA of the CDR3 is TGTGCCAGCAGCTTACCCCCCGGACTAGCGGGAGGCGGGGAGCTGTTTTTT.

The chain combines TRBV15 with TRBJ2-1, with no clear D. This CDR3 comprises 12 residues. CDR1 is LNHNV and CDR2 is YYDKDF in the germline V gene (reference sequence). V was shortened by 5 bases and J by 4 bases, with 6 bases between the two germline ends. CDR3 sequence: CATSRRYNEQFF. In nucleotides, the CDR3 is TGTGCCACCAGCCGTAGGTACAATGAGCAGTTCTTC. Drawing the rest from reference TRBV15 and TRBJ2-1, the complete variable domain is DAMVIQNPRYQVTQFGKPVTLSCSQTLNHNVMYWYQQKSSQAPKLLFHYYDKDFNNEADTPDNFQSRRPNTSFCFLDIRSPGLGDTAMYLCATSRRYNEQFFGPGTRLTVL.

V and J are TRBV5-1 and TRBJ2-3, with D uncertain. V was trimmed by 0 bases and J by 4 bases, leaving 24 bases between them. In germline, CDR1 is SGHRS, CDR2 YFSETQ. The CDR3 totals 19 residues. The CDR3 region is CASSLVSAGVLGYSDTQYF. CDR3 nucleotide sequence: TGCGCCAGCAGCTTGGTGTCGGCCGGTGTTCTTGGATATTCAGATACGCAGTATTTT. Using reference TRBV5-1 and TRBJ2-3 for the parts outside the CDR3, the full variable domain is KAGVTQTPRYLIKTRGQQVTLSCSPISGHRSVSWYQQTPGQGLQFLFEYFSETQRNKGNFPGRFSGRQFSNSRSEMNVSTLELGDSALYLCASSLVSAGVLGYSDTQYFGPGTRLTVL.

The chain links TRBV27 to TRBJ2-7; TRBD2 matches at 11 bases. The V and J ends lost 10 bases and 5 bases, in that order; junction bases with no gene match: 10. The CDR3 has 14 amino acids. CDR1 is MNHEY, CDR2 SMNVEV, per germline (reference sequence). DNA of the CDR3: TGTGCCACCCACCCGACTAGCGGGAAAGACGAGCAGTACTTC. Amino acids: CATHPTSGKDEQYF.